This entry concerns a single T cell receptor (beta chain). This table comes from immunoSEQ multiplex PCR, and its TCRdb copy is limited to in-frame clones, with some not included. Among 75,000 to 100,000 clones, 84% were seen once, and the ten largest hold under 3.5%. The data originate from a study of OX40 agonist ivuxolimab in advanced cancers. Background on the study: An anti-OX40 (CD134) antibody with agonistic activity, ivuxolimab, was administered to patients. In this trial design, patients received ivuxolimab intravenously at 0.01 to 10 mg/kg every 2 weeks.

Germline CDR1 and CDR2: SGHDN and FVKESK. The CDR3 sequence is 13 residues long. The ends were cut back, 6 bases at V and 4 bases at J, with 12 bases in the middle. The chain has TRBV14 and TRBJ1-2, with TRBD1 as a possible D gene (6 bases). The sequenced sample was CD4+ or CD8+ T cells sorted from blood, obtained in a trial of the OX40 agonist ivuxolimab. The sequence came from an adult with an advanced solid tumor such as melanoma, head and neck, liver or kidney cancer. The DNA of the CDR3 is TGTGCCAGCAGTCCAGGCAGGGGCTATGGCTACACCTTC. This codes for CASSPGRGYGYTF.